This T cell receptor beta chain derives from a study of early T cells in non-severe SARS-CoV-2 infection (TCRdb year 2021). Background on the whole study: TCR sequencing used bulk RNA from unsorted whole blood, so alpha and beta chains could not be paired.

Taken from the germline V gene, the CDR1 and CDR2 loops are ENHRY and SYGVKD. Its CDR3 holds 16 amino acids, cysteine through phenylalanine. Kept here is only the CDR3 DNA, which spans 48 bases and is read in frame from base 1. The junction carries 15 bases between V and J, which are trimmed by 3 bases and 4 bases respectively. Set within a cohort of healthcare workers in London, UK, this nested case-control study involved weekly PCR testing of nasopharyngeal swabs along with blood sampling. Healthcare workers were enrolled in the week of the UK lockdown, from 23 to 31 March 2020, and were followed every week for up to roughly 16 weeks. Broader findings and caveats from the paper: Matching against VDJdb was skewed toward anti-spike CD8 responses, likely underestimated virus-specific expansions, and missed private and CD4 specificities.

Concerning this clonotype itself: There is no known antigen for this receptor. Base quality data are lacking; no much larger clone is found one base away.

The library was obtained by 5' RACE. The listed sequencing device is NextSeq 500. To correct for sequencing error and PCR bias, the TCR library protocol tagged individual cDNA molecules with unique molecular identifiers. Both TCR alpha and beta chains were sequenced, and tight co-correlation was observed between alpha and beta sequence abundances in each sample. Turning to the authors' computational methods: V gene, J gene and CDR3 annotation of TCR sequences was performed with Decombinator V4. TCRs were defined as expanded if a significant change between any two time points was detected under a Poisson model with p below 0.0001. TCR abundances were normalised to the total number of TCRs sequenced per sample and expressed as counts per million. TRAV1-2 paired with TRAJ12, TRAJ20 or TRAJ33 defined MAIT TCRs, while TRAV10 paired with TRAJ18 defined iNKT TCRs. VDJdb, accessed 1 November 2021, was searched for CMV, EBV and SARS-CoV-2 annotated TCRs, excluding TCRs annotated for multiple antigens. The public reads were quality trimmed at Q25 with fastp and then assembled into clones with MiXCR by TCRdb, keeping productive beta chains. Rows matching on CDR3 protein sequence are summarized as one entry with the most common DNA and genes. TCRdb, not the authors, supplied the V and J calls. Counted in this sample were about 80,000 distinct CDR3 sequences; about 13% of them appeared once. The ten largest clones capture approximately 1.1% of the sample.

Sequences were obtained from whole blood. The TCR was taken from an adult who was a healthcare worker with PCR-confirmed SARS-CoV-2 infection or an uninfected control (not recorded which). This chain is built from TRBV10-3 and TRBJ1-4; the D gene is possibly TRBD1, with 6 bases matching. The CDR3 amino acid sequence is: CAISEGGLRLNEKLFF. The DNA sequence follows: TGTGCCATCAGTGAAGGGGGATTGAGACTTAATGAAAAACTGTTTTTT.